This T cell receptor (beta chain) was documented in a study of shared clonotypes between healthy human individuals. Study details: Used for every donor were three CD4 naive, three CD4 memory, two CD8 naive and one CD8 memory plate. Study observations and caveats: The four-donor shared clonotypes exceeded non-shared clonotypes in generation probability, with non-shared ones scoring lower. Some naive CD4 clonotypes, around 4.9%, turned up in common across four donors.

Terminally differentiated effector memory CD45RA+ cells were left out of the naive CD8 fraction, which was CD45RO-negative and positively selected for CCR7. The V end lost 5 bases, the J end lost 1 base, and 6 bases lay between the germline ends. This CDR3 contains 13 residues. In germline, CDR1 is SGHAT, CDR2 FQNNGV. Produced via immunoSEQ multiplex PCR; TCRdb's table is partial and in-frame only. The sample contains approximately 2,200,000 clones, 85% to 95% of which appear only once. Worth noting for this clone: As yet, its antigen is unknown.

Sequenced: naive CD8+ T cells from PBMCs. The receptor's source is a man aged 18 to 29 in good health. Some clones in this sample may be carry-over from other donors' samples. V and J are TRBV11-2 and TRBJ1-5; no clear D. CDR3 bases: TGTGCCAGCAGCAGGGCCAGCAATCAGCCCCAGCATTTT. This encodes CASSRASNQPQHF.